This T cell receptor beta chain was retrieved from a study of blood T cell repertoires in COVID-19. As for the study in general: Researchers got acute and convalescent COVID-19 samples from the United States, Italy and Spain. PBMCs, B-cell-depleted T cells, or T cells were the source of the cDNA or gDNA that made up the material.

This clone appeared once. V was pared by 4 bases and J by 1 base, with 16 bases between. Germline V lookup: CDR1 MNHNS, CDR2 SASEGT. This CDR3 is 16 amino acids long. Original handling: Reference gene primer amplification gave estimated nucleated cell counts. Produced via immunoSEQ multiplex PCR; TCRdb's table is partial and in-frame only. The V and J calls and clone size come from that table; D and trimming were worked out from the DNA. Here the sample spans some 88,000 clones, approximately 85% being singletons. The TCR was taken from a man between 60 and 70 years old with acute or convalescent COVID-19. The rearrangement joins TRBV6-1 to TRBJ2-5; D might be TRBD1 (6 bases). Input material: peripheral blood. CDR3: CASSGRNTGTQETQYF. CDR3 DNA sequence: TGTGCCAGCAGTGGCCGCAATACAGGGACCCAAGAGACCCAGTACTTC.